This is a list of T cell receptor beta chains from one sample in a study of blood T cell repertoires in COVID-19. Sequencing was performed with immunoSEQ multiplex PCR; in TCRdb, only in-frame clones are kept and a portion is missing. Of around 130,000 clones listed, roughly 85% are singletons. Input material: peripheral blood. The receptors stem from a man aged 45-65 years with acute or convalescent COVID-19. Both conserved end residues are part of each CDR3. Fields, in order: D gene, V gene, J gene, clone size, CDR3 protein, CDR3 DNA. A D gene is named only where the DNA matches it firmly. The size entry is marked missing in some rows and otherwise reads once, few, many or a size class.

D: TRBD1; V: TRBV5-4; J: TRBJ1-1; size: NA; CDR3: CASSLGGRQGGEAFF; DNA: TGTGCCAGCAGCTTGGGGGGTCGACAGGGTGGTGAAGCTTTCTTT
D: NA; V: TRBV6-1; J: TRBJ1-5; size: NA; CDR3: CASSVAEHSNQPQHF; DNA: TGTGCCAGCAGTGTAGCCGAGCATAGCAATCAGCCCCAGCATTTT
D: TRBD1; V: TRBV7-3; J: TRBJ2-4; size: NA; CDR3: CASSSTPGTVIQYF; DNA: TGTGCCAGCAGCTCCACCCCCGGGACAGTTATTCAGTACTTC
D: NA; V: TRBV7-8; J: TRBJ1-2; size: few; CDR3: CASSFDQGSPVYGYTF; DNA: TGTGCCAGCAGCTTCGACCAGGGGTCTCCGGTATATGGCTACACCTTC
D: TRBD1; V: TRBV7-2; J: TRBJ1-2; size: NA; CDR3: CASSSIHTGGGYGYTF; DNA: TGTGCCAGCAGCTCTATTCACACAGGGGGCGGCTATGGCTACACCTTC
D: NA; V: TRBV29-1; J: TRBJ2-2; size: NA; CDR3: CSVVPTGESITGELFF; DNA: TGCAGCGTTGTTCCCACGGGGGAGTCTATCACCGGGGAGCTGTTTTTT
D: TRBD1; V: TRBV9; J: TRBJ2-5; size: NA; CDR3: CASSPPGQGDDTQYF; DNA: TGTGCCAGCAGCCCACCGGGACAGGGGGATGACACCCAGTACTTC
D: TRBD2; V: TRBV19; J: TRBJ2-5; size: NA; CDR3: CASSIPSGGQETQYF; DNA: TGTGCCAGTAGTATCCCTAGCGGGGGGCAAGAGACCCAGTACTTC
D: TRBD1; V: TRBV6-5; J: TRBJ2-1; size: few; CDR3: CASSYYRGLNEQFF; DNA: TGTGCCAGCAGTTATTACAGGGGGCTGAATGAGCAGTTCTTC
D: NA; V: TRBV3-1/TRBV3-2; J: TRBJ2-2; size: NA; CDR3: CASSQTAEHTGELFF; DNA: TGTGCCAGCAGCCAAACAGCGGAGCACACCGGGGAGCTGTTTTTT
D: NA; V: TRBV28; J: TRBJ1-1; size: NA; CDR3: CASSSYRARTEAFF; DNA: TGTGCCAGCAGTTCCTATCGAGCACGAACTGAAGCTTTCTTT
D: TRBD1; V: TRBV19; J: TRBJ2-7; size: NA; CDR3: CASSGQGFSYEQYF; DNA: TGTGCCAGTAGTGGACAGGGTTTCTCCTACGAGCAGTACTTC
D: NA; V: TRBV15; J: TRBJ2-1; size: NA; CDR3: CATATRTVVGNEQFF; DNA: TGTGCCACCGCGACTAGAACAGTAGTGGGGAATGAGCAGTTCTTC
D: NA; V: TRBV6-1; J: TRBJ2-1; size: NA; CDR3: CASTFGTARGEQFF; DNA: TGTGCCAGCACCTTCGGGACTGCCCGTGGGGAGCAGTTCTTC
D: TRBD1; V: TRBV5-6; J: TRBJ1-4; size: once; CDR3: CASSYSGDRVEEKLFF; DNA: TGTGCCAGCAGCTATTCAGGGGACAGGGTCGAGGAAAAACTGTTTTTT
D: NA; V: TRBV6-5; J: TRBJ2-7; size: NA; CDR3: CASSPTSPKSEQYF; DNA: TGTGCCAGCAGTCCCACTAGTCCAAAATCCGAGCAGTACTTC
D: NA; V: TRBV18; J: TRBJ1-3; size: NA; CDR3: CASSPYEGTSGNTIYF; DNA: TGTGCCAGCTCACCGTATGAGGGAACCTCTGGAAACACCATATATTTT
D: NA; V: TRBV12-3/TRBV12-4; J: TRBJ2-5; size: NA; CDR3: CASSLSYGTQYF; DNA: TGTGCCAGCAGTTTGAGTTATGGGACCCAGTACTTC
D: NA; V: TRBV18; J: TRBJ1-6; size: NA; CDR3: CASSPGDNSSPLHF; DNA: TGTGCCAGCTCACCAGGGGACAACTCTTCACCCCTCCACTTT
D: TRBD1; V: TRBV5-1; J: TRBJ2-1; size: once; CDR3: CASNNPGGRDEQFF; DNA: TGCGCCAGCAACAACCCAGGGGGCCGGGATGAGCAGTTCTTC
D: TRBD2; V: TRBV5-6; J: TRBJ2-1; size: NA; CDR3: CATLRGAGYNEQFF; DNA: TGTGCCACCTTGAGGGGAGCGGGGTACAATGAGCAGTTCTTC
D: NA; V: TRBV5-1; J: TRBJ1-2; size: NA; CDR3: CASSLLEGLGGYTF; DNA: TGCGCCAGCAGCTTACTCGAGGGCCTGGGCGGCTACACCTTC
D: NA; V: TRBV19; J: TRBJ1-5; size: NA; CDR3: CASSIIGKGPNQPQHF; DNA: TGTGCCAGTAGTATTATTGGAAAGGGGCCGAATCAGCCCCAGCATTTT
D: NA; V: TRBV16; J: TRBJ1-4; size: NA; CDR3: CASSLPGGYNEKLFF; DNA: TGTGCCAGCAGCCTCCCCGGAGGCTATAATGAAAAACTGTTTTTT
D: NA; V: TRBV5-6; J: TRBJ2-7; size: NA; CDR3: CASSTYLAGPLYEQYF; DNA: TGTGCCAGCAGCACCTATTTGGCAGGGCCCCTCTACGAGCAGTACTTC
D: TRBD1; V: TRBV29-1; J: TRBJ1-3; size: NA; CDR3: CSAVSFTGEYGNTIYF; DNA: TGCAGCGCCGTTTCGTTTACAGGGGAGTACGGAAACACCATATATTTT
D: NA; V: TRBV6-6; J: TRBJ1-2; size: NA; CDR3: CASSYPGTRANYGYTF; DNA: TGTGCCAGCAGTTACCCCGGGACACGCGCTAACTATGGCTACACCTTC
D: TRBD1; V: TRBV11-1; J: TRBJ2-1; size: once; CDR3: CASSLGGTGDEQFF; DNA: TGTGCCAGCAGCTTAGGAGGGACAGGGGATGAGCAGTTCTTC
D: NA; V: TRBV6-5; J: TRBJ2-2; size: NA; CDR3: CASSSIAAYGELFF; DNA: TGTGCCAGCAGTTCCATAGCGGCCTACGGGGAGCTGTTTTTT
D: TRBD1; V: TRBV28; J: TRBJ1-1; size: NA; CDR3: CASSTGQGLTEAFF; DNA: TGTGCCAGCAGTACGGGACAGGGACTAACTGAAGCTTTCTTT
D: NA; V: TRBV29-1; J: TRBJ1-4; size: few; CDR3: CSVRGGQTQLSEKLFF; DNA: TGCAGCGTTCGCGGCGGACAGACGCAACTGAGCGAAAAACTGTTTTTT
D: NA; V: TRBV28; J: TRBJ1-2; size: once; CDR3: CASKPGASYGYTF; DNA: TGTGCCAGCAAACCAGGGGCCAGCTATGGCTACACCTTC
D: NA; V: TRBV6-1; J: TRBJ2-2; size: NA; CDR3: CASSDTTSSGELFF; DNA: TGTGCCAGCAGTGACACGACTAGTTCCGGGGAGCTGTTTTTT
D: TRBD1; V: TRBV27; J: TRBJ1-5; size: NA; CDR3: CASRPGQGWENQPQHF; DNA: TGTGCCAGCAGGCCTGGACAGGGCTGGGAGAATCAGCCCCAGCATTTT
D: NA; V: TRBV2; J: TRBJ2-7; size: NA; CDR3: CASSEWGDEQYF; DNA: TGTGCCAGCAGTGAGTGGGGGGACGAGCAGTACTTC
D: TRBD2; V: TRBV11-2; J: TRBJ2-3; size: NA; CDR3: CASSLDSAGGYTDTQYF; DNA: TGTGCCAGCAGCTTAGATTCCGCGGGGGGCTACACAGATACGCAGTATTTT
D: NA; V: TRBV4-1; J: TRBJ1-5; size: NA; CDR3: CASSQVDSNQPQHF; DNA: TGCGCCAGCAGCCAAGTGGACAGTAATCAGCCCCAGCATTTT
D: TRBD1; V: TRBV7-8; J: TRBJ2-7; size: NA; CDR3: CASSLPYRQGGYREQYF; DNA: TGTGCCAGCAGCTTACCCTACCGACAGGGTGGGTACCGAGAGCAGTACTTC
D: TRBD2; V: TRBV7-9; J: TRBJ2-1; size: NA; CDR3: CASSLGGTIYNEQFF; DNA: TGTGCCAGCAGCTTAGGGGGGACTATCTACAATGAGCAGTTCTTC
D: NA; V: TRBV27; J: TRBJ2-1; size: NA; CDR3: CASSLRSGRYNEQFF; DNA: TGTGCCAGCAGTTTAAGGAGCGGGCGCTACAATGAGCAGTTCTTC
D: NA; V: TRBV30; J: TRBJ1-5; size: NA; CDR3: CAWSQSAGSNQPQHF; DNA: TGTGCCTGGAGTCAAAGCGCAGGGAGCAATCAGCCCCAGCATTTT
D: NA; V: TRBV7-9; J: TRBJ2-1; size: once; CDR3: CASSFDRGSWNEQFF; DNA: TGTGCCAGCAGCTTCGATCGGGGGTCGTGGAATGAGCAGTTCTTC
D: TRBD1; V: TRBV10-3; J: TRBJ2-2; size: NA; CDR3: CAISSGTGTGELFF; DNA: TGTGCCATCAGCTCCGGGACAGGCACCGGGGAGCTGTTTTTT
D: TRBD1; V: TRBV6-5; J: TRBJ1-1; size: NA; CDR3: CASSLGQGNTEAFF; DNA: TGTGCCAGCAGTCTCGGACAGGGAAACACTGAAGCTTTCTTT
D: NA; V: TRBV7-9; J: TRBJ2-1; size: NA; CDR3: CASSLAGAYNEQFF; DNA: TGTGCCAGCAGCTTAGCGGGAGCCTACAATGAGCAGTTCTTC
D: NA; V: TRBV27; J: TRBJ2-1; size: NA; CDR3: CASIPGSSYNEQFF; DNA: TGTGCCAGCATTCCGGGGAGCTCCTACAATGAGCAGTTCTTC
D: NA; V: TRBV12-3/TRBV12-4; J: TRBJ2-3; size: once; CDR3: CASSLTAHTQYF; DNA: TGTGCCAGCAGTTTAACAGCCCATACGCAGTATTTT
D: NA; V: TRBV15; J: TRBJ2-7; size: once; CDR3: CATTRGAESYEQYF; DNA: TGTGCCACCACCCGAGGCGCGGAGAGTTACGAGCAGTACTTC
D: TRBD1; V: TRBV2; J: TRBJ1-2; size: NA; CDR3: CASSEQGVHGYTF; DNA: TGTGCCAGCAGTGAACAGGGGGTACATGGCTACACCTTC
D: NA; V: TRBV11-2; J: TRBJ1-1; size: NA; CDR3: CASSLVDAGSTEAFF; DNA: TGTGCCAGCAGCTTAGTCGATGCAGGTAGCACTGAAGCTTTCTTT
D: NA; V: TRBV19; J: TRBJ1-1; size: NA; CDR3: CASSIFLGGPPSGTEAFF; DNA: TGTGCCAGTAGTATATTTCTGGGAGGCCCACCCTCGGGCACTGAAGCTTTCTTT
D: NA; V: TRBV19; J: TRBJ1-1; size: NA; CDR3: CASSFNGKGTEAFF; DNA: TGTGCCAGTAGTTTCAACGGGAAGGGCACTGAAGCTTTCTTT
D: TRBD2; V: TRBV7-8; J: TRBJ2-5; size: NA; CDR3: CASSLGAGGRETQYF; DNA: TGTGCCAGCAGCTTAGGAGCGGGAGGGCGGGAGACCCAGTACTTC
D: TRBD2; V: TRBV5-3; J: TRBJ2-2; size: NA; CDR3: CARSLELAGASNTGELFF; DNA: TGTGCCAGAAGCTTGGAACTAGCGGGAGCGTCGAACACCGGGGAGCTGTTTTTT
D: TRBD1; V: TRBV9; J: TRBJ1-6; size: NA; CDR3: CASSPLPGTGNSPLHF; DNA: TGTGCCAGCAGCCCACTGCCTGGGACAGGGAATTCACCCCTCCACTTT
D: NA; V: TRBV7-3; J: TRBJ1-6; size: NA; CDR3: CASSIQGGSPLHF; DNA: TGTGCCAGCAGCATCCAGGGAGGTTCACCCCTCCACTTT
D: NA; V: TRBV5-1; J: TRBJ1-6; size: NA; CDR3: CASSLEQGYNSPLHF; DNA: TGCGCCAGCAGCTTGGAGCAGGGGTATAATTCACCCCTCCACTTT
D: NA; V: TRBV3-1/TRBV3-2; J: TRBJ1-5; size: NA; CDR3: CASSQEGSPQHF; DNA: TGTGCCAGCAGCCAGGAGGGATCGCCCCAGCATTTT
D: NA; V: TRBV9; J: TRBJ1-2; size: NA; CDR3: CASSVSTEGYTF; DNA: TGTGCCAGCAGCGTCTCGACGGAGGGCTACACCTTC